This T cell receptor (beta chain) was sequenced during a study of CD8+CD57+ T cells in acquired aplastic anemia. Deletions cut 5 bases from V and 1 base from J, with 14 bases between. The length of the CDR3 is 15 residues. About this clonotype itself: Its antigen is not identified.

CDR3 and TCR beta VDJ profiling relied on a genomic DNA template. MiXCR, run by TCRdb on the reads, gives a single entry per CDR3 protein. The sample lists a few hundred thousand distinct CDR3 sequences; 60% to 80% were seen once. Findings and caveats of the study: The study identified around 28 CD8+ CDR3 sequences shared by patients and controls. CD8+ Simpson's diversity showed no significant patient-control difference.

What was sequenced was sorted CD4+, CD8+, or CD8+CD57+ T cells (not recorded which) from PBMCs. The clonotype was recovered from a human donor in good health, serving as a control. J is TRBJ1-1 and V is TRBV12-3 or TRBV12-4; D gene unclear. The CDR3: CASSPALIGNTEAFF. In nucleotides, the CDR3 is TGTGCCAGCAGTCCAGCCTTGATAGGGAACACTGAAGCTTTCTTT.